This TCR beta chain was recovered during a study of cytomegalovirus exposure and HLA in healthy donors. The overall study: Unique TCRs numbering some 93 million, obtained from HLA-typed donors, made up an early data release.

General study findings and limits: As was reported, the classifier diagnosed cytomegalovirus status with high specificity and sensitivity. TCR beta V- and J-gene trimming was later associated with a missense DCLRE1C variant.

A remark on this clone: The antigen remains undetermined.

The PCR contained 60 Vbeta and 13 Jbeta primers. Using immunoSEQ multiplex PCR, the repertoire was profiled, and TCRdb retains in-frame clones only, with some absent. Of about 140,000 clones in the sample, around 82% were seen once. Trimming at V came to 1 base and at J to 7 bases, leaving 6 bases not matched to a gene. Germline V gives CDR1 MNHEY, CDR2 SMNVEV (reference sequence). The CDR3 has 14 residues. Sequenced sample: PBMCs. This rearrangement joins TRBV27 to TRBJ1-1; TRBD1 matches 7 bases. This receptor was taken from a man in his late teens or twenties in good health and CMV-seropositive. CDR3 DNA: TGTGCCAGCAGTTTATTTGGGACAGCGGGTGAAGCTTTCTTT. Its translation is CASSLFGTAGEAFF.